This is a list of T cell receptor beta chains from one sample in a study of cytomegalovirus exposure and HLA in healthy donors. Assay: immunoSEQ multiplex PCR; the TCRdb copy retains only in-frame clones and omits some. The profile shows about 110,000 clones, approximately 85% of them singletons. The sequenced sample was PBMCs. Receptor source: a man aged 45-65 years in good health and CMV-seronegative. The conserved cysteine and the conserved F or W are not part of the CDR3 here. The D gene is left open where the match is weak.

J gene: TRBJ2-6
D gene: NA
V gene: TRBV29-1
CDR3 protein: SVGIAGLEANVLT

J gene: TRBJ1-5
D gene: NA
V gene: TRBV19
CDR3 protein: ASSIKREGWQPQH

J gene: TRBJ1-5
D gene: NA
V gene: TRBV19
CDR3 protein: ASSNGIWQPQH

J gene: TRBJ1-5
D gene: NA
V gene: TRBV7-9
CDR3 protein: ASSLSSHSNQPQH

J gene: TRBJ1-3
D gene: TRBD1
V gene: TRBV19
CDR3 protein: ASSAIGTDGNTIY

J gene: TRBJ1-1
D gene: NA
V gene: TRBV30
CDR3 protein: AWTWGRLNTEAF

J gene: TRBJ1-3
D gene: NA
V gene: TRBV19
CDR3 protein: ASTIAAGAGNTIY

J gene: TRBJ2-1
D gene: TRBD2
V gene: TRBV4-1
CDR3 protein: ASSQDLAGENEQF

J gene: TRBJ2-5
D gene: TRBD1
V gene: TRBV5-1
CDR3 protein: ASSVTGAGQETQY

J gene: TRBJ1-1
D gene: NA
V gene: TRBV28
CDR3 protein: ASSLGGGYTEAF

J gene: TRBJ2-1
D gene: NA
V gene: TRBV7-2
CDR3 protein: ASSEQGGLEEQF

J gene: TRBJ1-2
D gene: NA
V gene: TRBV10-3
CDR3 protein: AISEQGASNYGYT

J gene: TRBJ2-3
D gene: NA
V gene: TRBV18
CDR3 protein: ASSPTAASTDTQY

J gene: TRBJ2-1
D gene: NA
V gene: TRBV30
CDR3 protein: AWSYYLGQGFGSEQF

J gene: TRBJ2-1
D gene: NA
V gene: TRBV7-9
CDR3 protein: ASSLTSDYEQF

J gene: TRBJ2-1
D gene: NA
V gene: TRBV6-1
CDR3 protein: ASSDLKGSSSYNEQF

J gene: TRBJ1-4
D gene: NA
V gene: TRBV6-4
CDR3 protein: ASSDGPPGIRPNEKLF

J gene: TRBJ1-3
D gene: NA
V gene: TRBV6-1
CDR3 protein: ASSPYSGNTIY

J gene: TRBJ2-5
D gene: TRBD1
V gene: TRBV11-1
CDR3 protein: ASSPRNQGEETQY

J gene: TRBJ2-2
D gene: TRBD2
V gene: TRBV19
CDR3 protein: ASSPWTSGVGTGELF

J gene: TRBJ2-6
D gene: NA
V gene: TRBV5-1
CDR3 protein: ASSLEGGISGANVLT

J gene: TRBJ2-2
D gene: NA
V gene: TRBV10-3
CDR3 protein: ATILQADGTGELF

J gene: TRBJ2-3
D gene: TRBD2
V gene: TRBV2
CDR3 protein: ADQGLAGVTDTQY

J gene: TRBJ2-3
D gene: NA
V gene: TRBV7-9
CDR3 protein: ASSSWVAGPAQY

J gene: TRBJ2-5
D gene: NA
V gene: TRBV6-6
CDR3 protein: ASRLSPTGETQY

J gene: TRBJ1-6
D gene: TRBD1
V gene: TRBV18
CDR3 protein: ASSSSAGGRSPLH

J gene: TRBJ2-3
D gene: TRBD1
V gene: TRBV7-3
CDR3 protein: ASSATGATDTQY

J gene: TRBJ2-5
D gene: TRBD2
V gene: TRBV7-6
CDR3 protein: ASSLRRGVETQY

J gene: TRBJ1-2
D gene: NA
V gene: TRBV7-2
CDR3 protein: ASSRTPYGYT

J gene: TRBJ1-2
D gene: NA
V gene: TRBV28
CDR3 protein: ASSSGIGIAGYT

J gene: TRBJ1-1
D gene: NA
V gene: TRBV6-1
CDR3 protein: ASSAPRQLNTEAF

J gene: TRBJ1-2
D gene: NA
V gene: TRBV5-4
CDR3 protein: ASSIPSGSNYGYT

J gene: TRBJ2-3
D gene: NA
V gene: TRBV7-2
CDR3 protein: ASSPTQSTDTQY

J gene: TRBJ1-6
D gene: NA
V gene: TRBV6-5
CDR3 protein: ASNSDGGNSPLH

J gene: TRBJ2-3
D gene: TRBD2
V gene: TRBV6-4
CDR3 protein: ASSPGLASDTQY

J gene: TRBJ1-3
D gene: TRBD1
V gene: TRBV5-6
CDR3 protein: ASSEDRGGNTIY

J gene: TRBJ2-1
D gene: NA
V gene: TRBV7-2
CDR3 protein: ASSSQGIEQF

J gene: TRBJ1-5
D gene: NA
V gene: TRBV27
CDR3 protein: ASSRSGGALGRNQPQH

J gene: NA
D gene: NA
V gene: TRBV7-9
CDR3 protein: ASSLWRGLEGLSVYEQY

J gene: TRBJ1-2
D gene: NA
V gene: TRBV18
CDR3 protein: ASSPDRTWGYT

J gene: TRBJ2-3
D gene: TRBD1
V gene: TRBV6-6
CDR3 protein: ASSPGGTGGAQY

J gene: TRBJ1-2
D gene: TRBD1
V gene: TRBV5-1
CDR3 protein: ASSLQGPTGAGDWTGYT

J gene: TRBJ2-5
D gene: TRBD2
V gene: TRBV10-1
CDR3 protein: ASSESGGNQETQY

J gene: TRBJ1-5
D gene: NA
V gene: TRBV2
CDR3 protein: ASSAGQTSNQPQH

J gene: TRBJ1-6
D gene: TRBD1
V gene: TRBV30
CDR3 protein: AWSLQGAGSSPLH

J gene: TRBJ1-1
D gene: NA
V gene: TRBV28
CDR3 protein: ASSFKRREAF

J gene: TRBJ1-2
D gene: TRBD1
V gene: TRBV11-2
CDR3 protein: ASSLGDRNYGYT

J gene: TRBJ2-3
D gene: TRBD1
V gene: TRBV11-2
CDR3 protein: ASSLLRGSTDTQY